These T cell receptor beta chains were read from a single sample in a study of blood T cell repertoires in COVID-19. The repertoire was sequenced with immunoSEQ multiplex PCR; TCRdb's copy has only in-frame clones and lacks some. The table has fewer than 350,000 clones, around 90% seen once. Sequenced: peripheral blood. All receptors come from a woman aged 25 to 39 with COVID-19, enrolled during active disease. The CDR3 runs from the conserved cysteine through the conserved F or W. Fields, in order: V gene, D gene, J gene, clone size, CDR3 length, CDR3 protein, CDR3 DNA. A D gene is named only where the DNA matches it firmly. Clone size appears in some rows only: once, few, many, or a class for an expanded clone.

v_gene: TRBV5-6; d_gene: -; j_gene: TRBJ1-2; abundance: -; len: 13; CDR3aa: CASRPTGYYGYTF; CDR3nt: TGTGCCAGCAGACCTACAGGGTATTATGGCTACACCTTC
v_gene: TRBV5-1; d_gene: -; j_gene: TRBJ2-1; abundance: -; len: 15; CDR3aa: CASSRDGGSYNEQFF; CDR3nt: TGCGCCAGCAGCCGCGACGGGGGATCCTACAATGAGCAGTTCTTC
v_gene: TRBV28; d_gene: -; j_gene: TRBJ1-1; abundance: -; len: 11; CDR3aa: CASGGYDEAFF; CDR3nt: TGTGCCAGCGGGGGGTACGATGAAGCTTTCTTT
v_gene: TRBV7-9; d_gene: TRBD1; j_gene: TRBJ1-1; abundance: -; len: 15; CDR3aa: CASSLPTGGNTEAFF; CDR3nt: TGTGCCAGCAGCTTACCGACAGGGGGCAACACTGAAGCTTTCTTT
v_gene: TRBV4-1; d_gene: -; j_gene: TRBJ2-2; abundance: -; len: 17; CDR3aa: CASSPRHEGVNTGELFF; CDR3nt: TGCGCCAGCAGCCCCCGACACGAGGGGGTGAACACCGGGGAGCTGTTTTTT
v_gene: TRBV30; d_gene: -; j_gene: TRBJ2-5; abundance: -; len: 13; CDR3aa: CAWSVGDQETQYF; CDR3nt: TGTGCCTGGAGTGTCGGAGACCAAGAGACCCAGTACTTC
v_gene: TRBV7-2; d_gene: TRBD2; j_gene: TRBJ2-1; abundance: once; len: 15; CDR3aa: CASSRDYSSYNEQFF; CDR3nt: TGTGCCAGCAGCCGGGACTACAGCTCCTACAATGAGCAGTTCTTC
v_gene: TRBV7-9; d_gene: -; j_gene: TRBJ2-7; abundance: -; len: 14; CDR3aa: CASSSTEYSYEQYF; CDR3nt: TGTGCCAGCAGCTCGACAGAATATTCCTACGAGCAGTACTTC
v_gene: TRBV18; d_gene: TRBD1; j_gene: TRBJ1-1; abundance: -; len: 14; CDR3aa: CASSPTKGQGEAFF; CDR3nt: TGTGCCAGCTCACCGACAAAAGGACAGGGAGAAGCTTTCTTT
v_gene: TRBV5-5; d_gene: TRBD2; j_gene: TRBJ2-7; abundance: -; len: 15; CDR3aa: CASSLRTSGGIEQYF; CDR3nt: TGTGCCAGCAGCTTGCGAACTAGCGGGGGAATAGAGCAGTACTTC
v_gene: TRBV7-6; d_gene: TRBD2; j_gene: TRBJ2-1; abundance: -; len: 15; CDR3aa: CASSDGTSGFNEQFF; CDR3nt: TGTGCCAGCAGCGACGGGACTAGCGGGTTCAATGAGCAGTTCTTC
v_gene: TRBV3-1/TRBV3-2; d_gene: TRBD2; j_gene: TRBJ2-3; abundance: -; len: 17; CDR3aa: CASSQDRLAGDTDTQYF; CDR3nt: TGTGCCAGCAGCCAAGACCGACTAGCGGGGGACACAGATACGCAGTATTTT
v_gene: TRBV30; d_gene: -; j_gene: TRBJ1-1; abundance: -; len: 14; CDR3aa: CAWSVWSRDTEAFF; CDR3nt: TGTGCCTGGAGTGTGTGGAGCAGAGACACTGAAGCTTTCTTT
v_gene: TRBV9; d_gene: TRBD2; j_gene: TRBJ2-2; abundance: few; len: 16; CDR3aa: CASSVEVAGVTGELFF; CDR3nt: TGTGCCAGCAGCGTAGAGGTAGCGGGGGTAACCGGGGAGCTGTTTTTT
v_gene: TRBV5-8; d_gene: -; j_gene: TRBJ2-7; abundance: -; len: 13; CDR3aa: CASSLPGRYEQYF; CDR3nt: TGTGCCAGCAGCCTGCCAGGGCGCTACGAGCAGTACTTC
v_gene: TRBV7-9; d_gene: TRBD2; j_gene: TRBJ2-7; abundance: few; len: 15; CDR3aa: CASSQTSGRIYEQYF; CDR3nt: TGTGCCAGCAGCCAGACTAGCGGGAGAATCTACGAGCAGTACTTC
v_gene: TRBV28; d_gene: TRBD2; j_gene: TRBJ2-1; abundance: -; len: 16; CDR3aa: CASRSSGGFSYNEQFF; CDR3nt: TGTGCCAGCAGGTCCAGCGGGGGGTTCTCCTACAATGAGCAGTTCTTC
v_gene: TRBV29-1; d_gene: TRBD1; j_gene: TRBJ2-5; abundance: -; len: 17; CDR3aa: CSVLGTGKEVGQETQYF; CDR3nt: TGCAGCGTGCTGGGGACAGGGAAGGAAGTGGGTCAAGAGACCCAGTACTTC
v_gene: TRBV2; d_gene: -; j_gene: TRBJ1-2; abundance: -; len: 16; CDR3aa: CASSESFAGVGDGYTF; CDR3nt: TGTGCCAGCAGTGAAAGTTTCGCGGGGGTTGGGGATGGCTACACCTTC
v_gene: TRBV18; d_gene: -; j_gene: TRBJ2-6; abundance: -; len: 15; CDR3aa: CASSPGDSGANVLTF; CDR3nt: TGTGCCAGCTCGCCAGGAGATTCTGGGGCCAACGTCCTGACTTTC
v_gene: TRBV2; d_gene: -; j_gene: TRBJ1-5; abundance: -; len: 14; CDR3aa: CASSPQGTNQPQHF; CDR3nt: TGTGCCAGCAGTCCCCAGGGAACGAATCAGCCCCAGCATTTT
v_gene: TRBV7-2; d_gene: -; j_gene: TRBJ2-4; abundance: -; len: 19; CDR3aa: CASSSIQDSSRLAKNIQYF; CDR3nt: TGTGCCAGCAGCTCGATACAGGACAGCAGTCGTTTAGCCAAAAACATTCAGTACTTC
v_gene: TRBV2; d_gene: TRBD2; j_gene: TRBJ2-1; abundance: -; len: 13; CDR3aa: CARGLAGGHEQFF; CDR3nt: TGTGCCAGGGGACTAGCGGGAGGGCATGAGCAGTTCTTC
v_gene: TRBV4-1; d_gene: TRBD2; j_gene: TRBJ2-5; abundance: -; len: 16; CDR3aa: CASSQPGGRVAETQYF; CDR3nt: TGCGCCAGCAGCCAGCCGGGCGGGAGAGTGGCAGAGACCCAGTACTTC
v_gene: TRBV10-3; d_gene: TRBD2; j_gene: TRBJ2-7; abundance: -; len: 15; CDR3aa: CAISSAGSMSYEQYF; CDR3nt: TGTGCCATCAGTTCAGCGGGAAGTATGTCCTACGAGCAGTACTTC
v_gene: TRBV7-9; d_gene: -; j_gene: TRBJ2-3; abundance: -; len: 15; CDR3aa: CASSLDPGGTDTQYF; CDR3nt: TGTGCCAGCAGCTTAGATCCAGGTGGGACAGATACGCAGTATTTT
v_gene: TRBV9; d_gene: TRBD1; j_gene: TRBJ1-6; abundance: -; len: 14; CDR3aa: CASSVDREGSPLHF; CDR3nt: TGTGCCAGCAGCGTCGACAGGGAAGGGTCACCCCTCCACTTT
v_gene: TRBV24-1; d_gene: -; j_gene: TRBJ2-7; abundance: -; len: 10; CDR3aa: CATILNEQYF; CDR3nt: TGTGCCACCATACTTAACGAGCAGTACTTC
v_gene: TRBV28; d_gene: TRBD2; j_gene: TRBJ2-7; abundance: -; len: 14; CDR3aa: CASSQPAGGEEQYF; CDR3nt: TGTGCCAGCAGTCAACCAGCGGGAGGTGAGGAGCAGTACTTC
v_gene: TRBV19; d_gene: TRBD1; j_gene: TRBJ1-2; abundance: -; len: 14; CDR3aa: CARNKQGVNYGYTF; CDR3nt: TGTGCCAGAAATAAACAGGGGGTCAACTATGGCTACACCTTC
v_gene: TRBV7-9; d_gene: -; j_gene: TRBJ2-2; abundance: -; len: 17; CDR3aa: CASSFGTGLLNTGELFF; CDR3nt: TGTGCCAGCAGCTTCGGCACAGGGCTCTTGAACACCGGGGAGCTGTTTTTT
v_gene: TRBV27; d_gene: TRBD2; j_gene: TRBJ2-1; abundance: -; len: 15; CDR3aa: CASSEPTSGSNEQFF; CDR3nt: TGTGCCAGCAGCGAACCTACTAGCGGGAGTAATGAGCAGTTCTTC
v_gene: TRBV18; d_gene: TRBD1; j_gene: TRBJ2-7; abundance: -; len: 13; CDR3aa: CASSPGTDYEQYF; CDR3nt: TGTGCCAGCTCACCAGGGACAGACTACGAGCAGTACTTC
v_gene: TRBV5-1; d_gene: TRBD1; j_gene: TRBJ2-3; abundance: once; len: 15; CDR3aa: CASSGGTGNTDTQYF; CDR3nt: TGCGCCAGCAGCGGCGGGACAGGGAACACAGATACGCAGTATTTT
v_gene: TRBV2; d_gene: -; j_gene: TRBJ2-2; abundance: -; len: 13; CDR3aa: CASKIAAAGELFF; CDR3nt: TGTGCCAGCAAAATTGCTGCAGCCGGGGAGCTGTTTTTT
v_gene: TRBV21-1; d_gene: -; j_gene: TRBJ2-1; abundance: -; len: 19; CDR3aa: CASSKEVYLLAGDPNEQFF; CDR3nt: TGTGCCAGCAGCAAAGAGGTGTATCTACTAGCGGGAGATCCCAATGAGCAGTTCTTC
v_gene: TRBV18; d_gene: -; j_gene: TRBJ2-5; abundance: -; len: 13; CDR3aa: CASSPLGWETQYF; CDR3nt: TGTGCCAGCTCACCCCTCGGGTGGGAGACCCAGTACTTC
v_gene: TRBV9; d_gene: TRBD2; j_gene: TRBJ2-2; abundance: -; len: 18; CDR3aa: CASGGTVTSGLSYGELFF; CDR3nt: TGTGCCAGCGGCGGGACCGTTACTAGCGGGCTCTCGTACGGGGAGCTGTTTTTT
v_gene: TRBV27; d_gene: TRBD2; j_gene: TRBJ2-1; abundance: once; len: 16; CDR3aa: CASSSNSGRAYNEQFF; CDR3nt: TGTGCCAGCAGTTCAAATAGCGGGAGGGCGTACAATGAGCAGTTCTTC
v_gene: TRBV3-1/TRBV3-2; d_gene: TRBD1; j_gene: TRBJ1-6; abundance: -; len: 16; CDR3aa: CASSQDRAGGNSPLHF; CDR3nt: TGTGCCAGCAGCCAAGATCGGGCAGGGGGCAATTCACCCCTCCACTTT
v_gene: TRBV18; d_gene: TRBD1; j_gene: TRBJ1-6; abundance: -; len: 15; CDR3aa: CASSPGQGANSPLHF; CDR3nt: TGTGCCAGCTCACCCGGACAGGGGGCCAATTCACCCCTCCACTTT
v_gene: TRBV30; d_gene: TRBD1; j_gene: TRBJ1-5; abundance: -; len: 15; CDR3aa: CAWSFGTGIGQPQHF; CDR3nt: TGTGCCTGGAGTTTTGGGACAGGGATAGGTCAGCCCCAGCATTTT
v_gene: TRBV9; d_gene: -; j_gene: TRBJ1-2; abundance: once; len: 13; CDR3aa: CASSAHPQGGYTF; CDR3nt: TGTGCCAGCAGCGCACACCCGCAGGGTGGCTACACCTTC
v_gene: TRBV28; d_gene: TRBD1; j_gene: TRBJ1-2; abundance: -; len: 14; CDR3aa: CASSFPPAGGGYTF; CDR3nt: TGTGCCAGCAGTTTCCCCCCTGCAGGGGGCGGCTACACCTTC
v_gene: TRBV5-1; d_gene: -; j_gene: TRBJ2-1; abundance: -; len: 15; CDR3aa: CASSLIQGSYNEQFF; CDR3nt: TGCGCCAGCAGCTTGATTCAGGGCTCCTACAATGAGCAGTTCTTC
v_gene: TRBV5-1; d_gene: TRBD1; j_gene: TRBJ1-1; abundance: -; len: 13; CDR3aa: CASSLDRAIEAFF; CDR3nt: TGCGCCAGCAGCCTTGACAGGGCCATCGAAGCTTTCTTT
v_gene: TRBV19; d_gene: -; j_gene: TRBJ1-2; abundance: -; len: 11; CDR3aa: CASSRRGGYTF; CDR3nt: TGTGCCAGTAGCCGCAGGGGCGGCTACACCTTC
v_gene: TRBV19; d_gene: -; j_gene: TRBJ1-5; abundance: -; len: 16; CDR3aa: CASSTSSTDLHQPQHF; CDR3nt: TGTGCCAGTAGTACGTCCTCCACTGATCTTCATCAGCCCCAGCATTTT
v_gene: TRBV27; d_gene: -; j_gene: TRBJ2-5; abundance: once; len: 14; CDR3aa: CASRRTQGTETQYF; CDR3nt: TGTGCCAGCAGGCGAACCCAGGGTACGGAGACCCAGTACTTC
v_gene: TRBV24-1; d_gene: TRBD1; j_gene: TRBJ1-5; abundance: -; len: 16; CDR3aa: CATAGAGTGVNQPQHF; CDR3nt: TGTGCCACCGCGGGGGCGGGGACAGGGGTTAATCAGCCCCAGCATTTT
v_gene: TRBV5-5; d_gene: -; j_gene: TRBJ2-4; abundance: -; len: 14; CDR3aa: CASSPYATQDIQYF; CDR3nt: TGTGCCAGCAGCCCATACGCCACCCAGGACATTCAGTACTTC
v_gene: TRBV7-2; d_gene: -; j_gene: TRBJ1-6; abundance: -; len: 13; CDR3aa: CASSFVSVSPLHF; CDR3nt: TGTGCCAGCAGCTTTGTGTCGGTTTCACCCCTCCACTTT
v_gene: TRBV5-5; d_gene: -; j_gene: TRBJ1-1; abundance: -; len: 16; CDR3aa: CASSFGQGNMNTEAFF; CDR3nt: -
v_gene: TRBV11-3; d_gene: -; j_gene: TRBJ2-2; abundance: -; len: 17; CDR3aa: CASSSSPTGLLTGELFF; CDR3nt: TGTGCCAGCAGCTCCAGCCCCACAGGGTTACTCACCGGGGAGCTGTTTTTT
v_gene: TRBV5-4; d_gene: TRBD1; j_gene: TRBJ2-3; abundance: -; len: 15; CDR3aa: CASSGGTGRTDTQYF; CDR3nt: TGTGCCAGCAGCGGGGGGACAGGTAGGACAGATACGCAGTATTTT
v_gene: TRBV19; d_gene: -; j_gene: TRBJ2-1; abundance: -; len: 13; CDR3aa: CASSRLVYNEQFF; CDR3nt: TGTGCCAGTAGTAGACTGGTTTACAATGAGCAGTTCTTC
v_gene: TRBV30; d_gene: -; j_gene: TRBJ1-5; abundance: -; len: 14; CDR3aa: CAWSVLGPNQPQHF; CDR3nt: TGTGCCTGGAGTGTACTAGGGCCCAATCAGCCCCAGCATTTT
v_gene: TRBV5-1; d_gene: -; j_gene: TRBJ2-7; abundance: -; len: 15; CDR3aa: CASSLDSTKGSEQYF; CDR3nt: TGCGCCAGCAGCTTGGACAGCACCAAAGGGAGCGAGCAGTACTTC